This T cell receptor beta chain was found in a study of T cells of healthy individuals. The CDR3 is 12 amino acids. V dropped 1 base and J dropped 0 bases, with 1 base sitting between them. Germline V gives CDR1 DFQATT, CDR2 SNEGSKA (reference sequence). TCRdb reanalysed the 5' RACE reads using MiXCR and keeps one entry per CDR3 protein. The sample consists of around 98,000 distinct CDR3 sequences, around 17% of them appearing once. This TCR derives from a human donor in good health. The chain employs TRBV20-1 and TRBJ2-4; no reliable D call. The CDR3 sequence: CSARVAKNIQYF. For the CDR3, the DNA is TGCAGTGCTAGAGTAGCCAAAAACATTCAGTACTTC.